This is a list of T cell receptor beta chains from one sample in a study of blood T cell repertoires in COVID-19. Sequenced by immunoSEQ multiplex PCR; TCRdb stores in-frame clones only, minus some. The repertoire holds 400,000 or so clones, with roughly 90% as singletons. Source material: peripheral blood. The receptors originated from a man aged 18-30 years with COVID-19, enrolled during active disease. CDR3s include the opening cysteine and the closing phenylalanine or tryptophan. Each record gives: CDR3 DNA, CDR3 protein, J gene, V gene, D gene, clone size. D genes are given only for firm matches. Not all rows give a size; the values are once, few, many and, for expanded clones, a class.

TGCGCCAGCAGCCCCACCGGGACAGCTAATGAAAAACTGTTTTTT CASSPTGTANEKLFF TRBJ1-4 TRBV5-1 TRBD1 .
TGTGCCAGCAGTGAAAGGATCAGGGGGCTTACCGGGGAGCTGTTTTTT CASSERIRGLTGELFF TRBJ2-2 TRBV6-1 TRBD1 .
TGTGCCAGCAGGGGGACTAGCGGGAGCGGGGGCTACAATGAGCAGTTCTTC CASRGTSGSGGYNEQFF TRBJ2-1 TRBV28 TRBD2 .
TGTGCCAGCAGTCCCGGCTCCTACGAGCAGTACTTC CASSPGSYEQYF TRBJ2-7 TRBV6-6 . .
TGTGCCATCAGTGAAACTAGCGGTTACAATGAGCAGTTCTTC CAISETSGYNEQFF TRBJ2-1 TRBV10-3 TRBD2 .
TGTGCCAGCAGTCCAGCGGGAGGGGGGGATACGCAGTATTTT CASSPAGGGDTQYF TRBJ2-3 TRBV6-5 TRBD2 .
TGCGCCAGCAGCCAAGGGCTCCCGAACACTGAAGCTTTCTTT CASSQGLPNTEAFF TRBJ1-1 TRBV4-1 . .
TGTGCCAGCAGCCAAGTATTGGGGCTAGCGGCGATCAATGAGCAGTTCTTC CASSQVLGLAAINEQFF TRBJ2-1 TRBV3-1/TRBV3-2 TRBD2 .
TGCGCCAGCAGCTGGGGCCTCGCGAACACCGGGGAGCTGTTTTTT CASSWGLANTGELFF TRBJ2-2 TRBV5-1 . .
TGCAGCGAATCCCAGGGGAACACTGAAGCTTTCTTT CSESQGNTEAFF TRBJ1-1 TRBV29-1 . .
TGCGCCAGCAGCCCGCGACAGGGGAAGAACACTGAAGCTTTCTTT CASSPRQGKNTEAFF TRBJ1-1 TRBV5-1 TRBD1 .
TGTGCCAGCCGGGCCGGGCTAGCGGGGGGCGGCCGGTTCTTC CASRAGLAGGGRFF TRBJ2-1 TRBV5-8 TRBD2 .
TGTGCCAGCAGTATACAGGGGGCGACTGAAGCTTTCTTT CASSIQGATEAFF TRBJ1-1 TRBV5-4 TRBD1 once
TGTGCCTGGAGCCCCCAAACAGATACGCAGTATTTT CAWSPQTDTQYF TRBJ2-3 TRBV30 . .
TGTGCCACCGCACAACAGGGGAACACTGAAGCTTTCTTT CATAQQGNTEAFF TRBJ1-1 TRBV18 . .
TGTGCCAGTAGTAGGACAGATCAGCCCCAGCATTTT CASSRTDQPQHF TRBJ1-5 TRBV19 . .
TGTGCCTGGAGCCCGGGACTTACAGATACGCAGTATTTT CAWSPGLTDTQYF TRBJ2-3 TRBV30 . .
TGTGCCAGCTCACCACCGCAGGGGGCGCGGAATGAGCAGTTCTTC CASSPPQGARNEQFF TRBJ2-1 TRBV18 TRBD1 .
TGTGCCAGCAGCTCCCTACAGGGACAAGGTACTGAAGCTTTCTTT CASSSLQGQGTEAFF TRBJ1-1 TRBV11-2 . .
TGTGCCAGCAGCGCTGCATGGGGGGCTGGGGCCAACGTCCTGACTTTC CASSAAWGAGANVLTF TRBJ2-6 TRBV5-4 . .
TGTGCCAGTAGGACAGGGGATAGGAACACTGAAGCTTTCTTT CASRTGDRNTEAFF TRBJ1-1 TRBV19 TRBD1 .
TGTGCTAGTGGATCTTGGACAGGTTACAATGAGCAGTTCTTC CASGSWTGYNEQFF TRBJ2-1 TRBV12-5 TRBD1 .